The 28 T cell receptor beta chains reported below all come from one sample, sequenced in a study of cytomegalovirus exposure and HLA in healthy donors (dated by TCRdb to 2015 to 2018). The method was the immunoSEQ multiplex PCR assay. The clones in this table, taken by TCRdb from immuneACCESS, are in-frame only. Not every clone is retained; where verified, under half of the shortfall comes from an unresolved V gene, and the cause of the rest is unknown. The sample table lists over 150,000 clones, about 88% of them with a count of one. The ten largest account for approximately 2.2% of the sample. Sequences were obtained from PBMCs. Receptors were obtained from a woman between 18 and 29 years old in good health and CMV-seronegative.

The J gene is TRBJ2-7, the V gene TRBV27, with a tentative D call TRBD1 (6 bases). The CDR3 covers 15 residues. V lost 3 bases to trimming and J lost 0 bases, with 12 bases between them. Per germline, CDR1 MNHEY and CDR2 SMNVEV (reference sequence). CDR3: CASSFRGFSSYEQYF. The CDR3 nucleotides are TGTGCCAGCAGTTTTAGGGGGTTCAGCTCCTACGAGCAGTACTTC.

The chain carries TRBV29-1 and TRBJ2-7; 16 nucleotides match TRBD2. Germline CDR1 SQVTM, CDR2 ANQGSEA. The CDR3 sequence is 15 residues long. V gave up 6 bases and J gave up 2 bases; unmatched junction bases: 4. DNA of the CDR3: TGCAGCGTAACCGGGACTAGCGGGAGGGCCTACGAGCAGTACTTC. As protein: CSVTGTSGRAYEQYF.

The rearrangement uses TRBV7-8 and TRBJ2-3; 10 bases match TRBD2. V lost 5 bases, J lost 2 bases, and 10 bases stayed unmatched. This CDR3 comprises 17 residues. Germline V gene lookup returns CDR1 SGHVS and CDR2 FQNEAQ. DNA for the CDR3: TGTGCCAGCAGCCTAGGGGGTAGCGGGAGGCTCACAGATACGCAGTATTTT. This sequence encodes CASSLGGSGRLTDTQYF.

V is TRBV7-8 and J is TRBJ2-7, with 7 bases that match TRBD2. This CDR3 region has 16 residues. After removal of 1 base from V and 0 bases from J, the junction contained 6 bases not matched to a gene. The germline V gene has CDR1 SGHVS and CDR2 FQNEAQ. The CDR3 reads CASSLGAGDASYEQYF. In DNA form, the CDR3 reads TGTGCCAGCAGCTTAGGTGCGGGGGACGCCTCCTACGAGCAGTACTTC.

This chain connects TRBV13 to TRBJ1-2; maybe TRBD1 (5 bases). The V gene lost 5 bases and the J gene lost 5 bases, with 15 bases spanning the gap. Germline V gene lookup returns CDR1 PRHDT and CDR2 FYEKMQ (reference sequence). The CDR3 runs to 14 residues. The chain's CDR3 is CASSPPTDSYGYTF. The CDR3 region has the DNA TGTGCCAGCAGCCCCCCGACAGACTCGTATGGCTACACCTTC.

The rearrangement uses TRBV18 and TRBJ1-2, with D unresolved. Trimming cost V 0 bases and J 7 bases, with 9 bases left between them. There are 13 residues in the CDR3. CDR1 and CDR2 from the germline V gene are KGHSH and LQKENI. The CDR3 reads CASSPPLGSGYTF. The CDR3 DNA is TGTGCCAGCTCACCACCGCTCGGTTCTGGCTACACCTTC.

This chain uses TRBV11-2 with TRBJ2-7; TRBD2 matches 9 bases. This CDR3 is built from 15 residues. The germline V gene has CDR1 SGHAT and CDR2 FQNNGV. V lost 1 base, J lost 2 bases, and 3 bases stayed unmatched. The chain's CDR3 is CASSLVAGVTYEQYF. The CDR3 nucleotides read TGTGCCAGCAGCTTAGTAGCGGGAGTAACCTACGAGCAGTACTTC. Supplemented by reference TRBV11-2 and TRBJ2-7, the full variable domain reads EAGVAQSPRYKIIEKRQSVAFWCNPISGHATLYWYQQILGQGPKLLIQFQNNGVVDDSQLPKDRFSAERLKGVDSTLKIQPAKLEDSAVYLCASSLVAGVTYEQYFGPGTRLTVT.

The chain uses TRBV5-1 and TRBJ1-1; 9 bases match TRBD1. This CDR3 spans 14 amino acids. Germline CDR1 reads SGHRS; CDR2 reads YFSETQ. J lost 4 bases, V lost 2 bases, and 3 bases had no gene match. The CDR3 coding sequence is TGCGCCAGCAGCTTTGGGACAGGGTCCACTGAAGCTTTCTTT. It codes for CASSFGTGSTEAFF.

This clone was recorded once. J is TRBJ1-1 and V is TRBV5-4; TRBD1 might be the D (5 bases). In germline, CDR1 is SGHNT, CDR2 YYREEE (reference sequence). V dropped 2 bases and J dropped 2 bases, with 19 bases sitting between them. CDR3 length equals 17 residues. The CDR3 DNA follows: TGTGCCAGCAGCTTAAAGAATCGGCCGGGGGGAAACACTGAAGCTTTCTTT. The encoded protein is CASSLKNRPGGNTEAFF. The variable domain in full, with the rest retrieved from reference TRBV5-4 and TRBJ1-1, is ETGVTQSPTHLIKTRGQQVTLRCSSQSGHNTVSWYQQALGQGPQFIFQYYREEENGRGNFPPRFSGLQFPNYSSELNVNALELDDSALYLCASSLKNRPGGNTEAFFGQGTRLTVV.

This clone showed up just once. V and J are TRBV19 and TRBJ2-2, with 11 nucleotides matching TRBD2. The CDR3 covers 17 residues. After removal of 7 bases from V and 1 base from J, the junction contained 8 bases not matched to a gene. Germline lookup yields CDR1 LNHDA and CDR2 SQIVND (reference sequence). CDR3 bases: TGTGCCAGTACCCTACCCCTAGCGGGAGGGAACACCGGGGAGCTGTTTTTT. Translated: CASTLPLAGGNTGELFF. The variable domain in full, with the rest retrieved from reference TRBV19 and TRBJ2-2, is DGGITQSPKYLFRKEGQNVTLSCEQNLNHDAMYWYRQDPGQGLRLIYYSQIVNDFQKGDIAEGYSVSREKKESFPLTVTSAQKNPTAFYLCASTLPLAGGNTGELFFGEGSRLTVL.

V usage is TRBV15 and J usage is TRBJ2-5; 8 nucleotides match TRBD1. Germline assignment: CDR1 LNHNV and CDR2 YYDKDF (reference sequence). Trimming at V came to 5 bases and at J to 4 bases, leaving 6 bases not matched to a gene. The CDR3 loop spans 14 amino acids. CDR3 sequence reads: CATSPDRVRETQYF. The CDR3 DNA reads TGTGCCACCAGCCCGGACAGGGTCCGAGAGACCCAGTACTTC.

This clone was seen only a few times. The V call is TRBV19, the J call TRBJ2-2, with 9 bases identical to TRBD1. This CDR3 has 15 residues. Trimming at V came to 6 bases and at J to 7 bases, leaving 9 bases not matched to a gene. CDR1 LNHDA and CDR2 SQIVND come from the germline V gene (reference sequence). The CDR3: CASSPGTGFIGELFF. In DNA form, the CDR3 reads TGTGCCAGTAGCCCCGGGACAGGGTTCATCGGGGAGCTGTTTTTT. The complete variable domain, with remaining parts taken from reference TRBV19 and TRBJ2-2, reads DGGITQSPKYLFRKEGQNVTLSCEQNLNHDAMYWYRQDPGQGLRLIYYSQIVNDFQKGDIAEGYSVSREKKESFPLTVTSAQKNPTAFYLCASSPGTGFIGELFFGEGSRLTVL.

V usage is TRBV5-1 and J usage is TRBJ1-2; D possibly corresponds to TRBD1 (6 bases). This CDR3 is 14 amino acids long. With 3 bases removed from V and 4 bases from J, the gap between germline ends came to 13 bases. Germline loops: CDR1 SGHRS, CDR2 YFSETQ. The CDR3 region is CASSYVDSSYGYTF. In nucleotides, the CDR3 is TGCGCCAGCAGCTATGTGGACAGCAGCTATGGCTACACCTTC.

This sequence joins TRBV7-2 and TRBJ1-5, with D maybe TRBD1 (5 bases). V was shortened by 4 bases and J by 9 bases, with 13 bases between the two germline ends. The CDR3 has 13 amino acids. The germline gives CDR1 SGHTA, CDR2 FQGNSA. The CDR3 sequence: CASSSQAGRPQHF. CDR3 sequence (DNA): TGTGCCAGCAGCTCCCAGGCGGGGCGGCCCCAGCATTTT.

This chain links TRBV7-9 with TRBJ1-4, with 9 bases matching TRBD1. J was trimmed by 13 bases and V by 2 bases; bases with no gene match: 5. In germline, CDR1 is SEHNR, CDR2 FQNEAQ (reference sequence). CDR3 length equals 13 residues. CDR3: CASSLTGGEVLFF. The CDR3 nucleotides read TGTGCCAGCAGCTTAACAGGGGGCGAGGTACTGTTTTTT.

V usage is TRBV19 and J usage is TRBJ2-3; 8 nucleotides agree with TRBD2. The V gene's germline CDR1 is LNHDA and CDR2 SQIVND (reference sequence). The CDR3 runs to 16 residues. The trim removed 10 bases at V and 4 bases at J, leaving 16 bases unmatched. CDR3 DNA sequence: TGTGCCACCTCAAACGTAGCGGGGAGGTACGCAGATACGCAGTATTTT. Protein: CATSNVAGRYADTQYF.

This clone has a single count. V usage is TRBV9 and J usage is TRBJ2-2, with D maybe TRBD2 (5 bases). CDR3 length: 17 residues. From germline, CDR1 is SGDLS and CDR2 YYNGEE. V lost 3 bases, J lost 3 bases, and 18 bases lay in between. The CDR3 here is CASSGRWGEKHTGELFF. Here the CDR3 DNA reads TGTGCCAGCAGCGGACGGTGGGGAGAAAAGCACACCGGGGAGCTGTTTTTT.

The chain is built from TRBV4-1 and TRBJ2-7; 9 bases line up with TRBD1. Germline-derived CDR1 and CDR2 are MGHRA and YSYEKL. V gave up 3 bases and J gave up 3 bases; unmatched junction bases: 9. The CDR3 runs to 16 residues. The chain's CDR3 is CASSQFSPGQGYEQYF. In nucleotides, the CDR3 is TGCGCCAGCAGCCAGTTTTCTCCGGGACAGGGCTACGAGCAGTACTTC.

The rearrangement links TRBV2 to TRBJ1-2, with TRBD1 matching 11 bases. Germline trimming cut 5 bases from V and 7 bases from J; bases unmatched to any gene: 3. CDR1 is SNHLY, CDR2 FYNNEI, per germline. CDR3 size: 13 residues. The CDR3: CASSRTGGFGYTF. CDR3 in DNA: TGTGCCAGCAGTCGGACAGGGGGCTTTGGCTACACCTTC.

V usage is TRBV7-3 and J usage is TRBJ1-2, with 10 nucleotides matching TRBD1. The J segment lost 3 bases and the V segment lost 5 bases, leaving 24 bases of the junction unmatched. This CDR3 region has 21 residues. Germline V CDR1 and CDR2: SGHTA, FQGTGA. DNA for the CDR3: TGTGCCAGCAGCCTATTTCCCCCGGGGATAACCGGGACAGGGGTGGACTATGGCTACACCTTC. This encodes CASSLFPPGITGTGVDYGYTF.

The genes are TRBV21-1 and TRBJ1-5; the DNA was not compared with TRBD1, the D call given in the table. TRBV21-1 is listed as a pseudogene. This CDR3 is built from 15 residues. Here the CDR3 reads CASSGRTASYQPQHF. In DNA, the CDR3 is TGTGCCAGCAGCGGCCGGACAGCGAGTTATCAGCCCCAGCATTTT.

This clone was found once. The gene calls are TRBV5-1 and TRBJ1-1, with 11 positions matching TRBD1. Germline CDR1 is SGHRS and CDR2 is YFSETQ. The CDR3 spans 14 residues. Trimming cost V 1 base and J 11 bases; bases outside gene matches: 7. The CDR3 spells CASSLRPDRGRAFF. For the CDR3, the DNA is TGCGCCAGCAGCTTGCGACCGGACAGGGGGCGGGCTTTCTTT.

Of note for this clone: At one end the junction does not follow the germline gene, possibly because of a read error. V usage is TRBV5-1 and J usage is TRBJ1-2, with TRBD1 matching 7 bases. Germline assignment: CDR1 SGHRS and CDR2 YFSETQ. The CDR3 runs to 14 residues. The CDR3 DNA sequence: TGCGCCAGCAGATTGGGACAGACAAACTATGGCTACACCTTC. This gives the protein CASRLGQTNYGYTF.

The J gene is TRBJ2-7, the V gene TRBV27; 7 bases align to TRBD2. V dropped 6 bases and J dropped 3; count of bases not matched to a gene: 8. The CDR3 consists of 14 residues. Germline V gives CDR1 MNHEY, CDR2 SMNVEV (reference sequence). CDR3 loop: CASRRGPGGYEQYF. The CDR3 nucleotides read TGTGCCAGCAGACGAGGGCCGGGGGGCTACGAGCAGTACTTC.

V usage is TRBV30 and J usage is TRBJ1-1; TRBD1 might be the D (5 bases). This CDR3 spans 13 amino acids. V was cut by 5 bases and J by 1 base, with 11 bases left in between. Looked up from germline, CDR1 is GTSNPN and CDR2 is SVGIG (reference sequence). The CDR3 loop reads CAWQPGQNTEAFF. The DNA for the CDR3 is TGTGCCTGGCAGCCCGGACAGAACACTGAAGCTTTCTTT. The entire variable domain, with the rest obtained from reference TRBV30 and TRBJ1-1, is as follows: SQTIHQWPATLVQPVGSPLSLECTVEGTSNPNLYWYRQAAGRGLQLLFYSVGIGQISSEVPQNLSASRPQDRQFILSSKKLLLSDSGFYLCAWQPGQNTEAFFGQGTRLTVV.

The chain employs TRBV7-9 and TRBJ2-7; 9 bases line up with TRBD1. Germline V lookup: CDR1 SEHNR, CDR2 FQNEAQ (reference sequence). V was clipped by 1 base and J by 1 base; unmatched bases: 2. The CDR3 runs 15 residues. The CDR3 DNA follows: TGTGCCAGCAGCTTAGGACAGGGGGGATCCTACGAGCAGTACTTC. It is translated as CASSLGQGGSYEQYF.

CDR3 protein: CASSRYRADAEAFF. For the CDR3, the DNA is TGTGCCAGTAGTCGCTACAGGGCAGACGCTGAAGCTTTCTTT. V is TRBV19 and J is TRBJ1-1; perhaps TRBD1 as D (6 bases). This CDR3 contains 14 residues. Trimming cost V 5 bases and J 6 bases, with 16 bases left between them. Germline CDR1 and CDR2: LNHDA and SQIVND (reference sequence).

The V and J genes are TRBV27 and TRBJ1-2, with 9 bases lining up with TRBD1. The CDR3 spans 15 residues. V gave up 3 bases and J gave up 4 bases; unmatched junction bases: 6. Germline values: CDR1 MNHEY, CDR2 SMNVEV (reference sequence). The CDR3 DNA sequence: TGTGCCAGCAGTTTGGGGACAGGGCCAGCCTATGGCTACACCTTC. Translation gives CASSLGTGPAYGYTF.